A single sample is the source of the 10 T cell receptor beta chains below, sequenced in a study of technical replicates of blood from several donors. Using immunoSEQ multiplex PCR, the repertoire was profiled, and TCRdb retains in-frame clones only, with some absent. In the table there are about 75,000 clones, around 91% of which are singletons. The sequenced sample consisted of T cells isolated from PBMCs. These receptors originate from a human donor in good health. Some clones in this sample may be carry-over from other donors' samples.

V and J are TRBV11-2 and TRBJ2-5; perhaps TRBD1 as D (6 bases). V was clipped by 3 bases and J by 2 bases, with 13 bases between them. CDR1 is SGHAT and CDR2 is FQNNGV in the germline V gene. CDR3 size: 15 residues. DNA for the CDR3: TGTGCCAGCAGCTTCCTAGGACAGATTCAAGAGACCCAGTACTTC. Translated, it gives CASSFLGQIQETQYF.

The chain links TRBV5-6 to TRBJ1-3, with D unclear. This CDR3 has 18 amino acids. From germline, CDR1 is SGHDT and CDR2 YYEEEE. V lost 4 bases and J 2 bases, leaving 22 bases between the germline ends. The CDR3 region is CASSPPRSRGMPGNTIYF. DNA for the CDR3: TGTGCCAGCAGCCCCCCACGGAGCAGAGGGATGCCTGGAAACACCATATATTTT.

The chain combines TRBV28 with TRBJ2-1, with TRBD1 matching over 9 bases. Germline lookup yields CDR1 MDHEN and CDR2 SYDVKM. The CDR3 length is 13 residues. V shed 11 bases, J shed 7 bases, and the junction held 9 bases outside the gene matches. CDR3 nucleotide sequence: TGTGCCGCCGGGACAGGGTACGGAAATGAGCAGTTCTTC. It encodes CAAGTGYGNEQFF. Full variable domain (remainder filled in from reference TRBV28 and TRBJ2-1): DVKVTQSSRYLVKRTGEKVFLECVQDMDHENMFWYRQDPGLGLRLIYFSYDVKMKEKGDIPEGYSVSREKKERFSLILESASTNQTSMYLCAAGTGYGNEQFFGPGTRLTVL.

The rearrangement uses TRBV30 and TRBJ2-2, with TRBD2 matching over 7 bases. J gave up 5 bases and V 0 bases, and 0 bases lay outside the gene matches. The CDR3 extends over 13 amino acids. Germline V gives CDR1 GTSNPN, CDR2 SVGIG (reference sequence). The CDR3 coding sequence is TGTGCCTGGAGTGTGGGGGGGACCGGGGAGCTGTTTTTT. It is translated as CAWSVGGTGELFF.

The chain's CDR3 is CASSQANLWEQYF. CDR3 in DNA: TGTGCCAGCAGCCAAGCAAATCTGTGGGAGCAGTACTTC. The chain employs TRBV7-9 and TRBJ2-7, with D unresolved. Trimming cost V 5 bases and J 7 bases, with 15 bases left between them. The CDR3 has 13 amino acids. CDR1 is SEHNR, CDR2 FQNEAQ, per germline (reference sequence).

This clone was recorded once. This sequence joins TRBV4-2 and TRBJ2-1, with no clear D. The V end was cut by 0 bases, the J end by 5 bases, with 11 bases between. CDR1 is LGHNA and CDR2 is YNFKEQ in the germline V gene. CDR3 length: 15 amino acids. The CDR3 region has the DNA TGTGCCAGCAGCCAAGAAATTGCGCCCCACAATGAGCAGTTCTTC. Its translation: CASSQEIAPHNEQFF.

Regarding this clone: Compared with germline, one end of the junction differs, possibly owing to a read error. CDR3 sequence: CASSYSGRERFF. The CDR3 bases are TGTGCCAGCAGTTACTCGGGGCGGGAGCGGTTCTTC. V gene TRBV6-6 combines with J gene TRBJ2-1; TRBD2 aligns across 7 bases. This CDR3 region has 12 residues. Germline lookup yields CDR1 MNHNY and CDR2 SVGAGI (reference sequence).

The count of this clone is one. V and J are TRBV4-1 and TRBJ2-1; 9 bases map to TRBD2. Per germline, CDR1 MGHRA and CDR2 YSYEKL. With 6 bases clipped from V and 8 bases from J, the junction kept 8 bases outside the gene matches. There are 14 residues in the CDR3. This CDR3 is CASRGGLAIYEQFF. CDR3 coding DNA: TGCGCCAGCAGAGGGGGACTAGCCATCTATGAGCAGTTCTTC.

This clone was observed a handful of times. The chain couples TRBV6-5 to TRBJ2-4; D uncertain. The germline CDR1 and CDR2 sequences are MNHEY and SVGAGI. The CDR3 length is 13 residues. Deletions cut 2 bases from V and 6 bases from J, with 8 bases between. The CDR3 DNA sequence: TGTGCCAGCAGTTACGACCGCGGAAACATTCAGTACTTC. Protein sequence: CASSYDRGNIQYF.

V gene TRBV7-2 combines with J gene TRBJ2-1; 8 nucleotides agree with TRBD2. The CDR3 totals 15 residues. The V gene end was trimmed by 1 base and the J gene end by 10 bases; junction bases not matched to a gene: 9. CDR1 and CDR2 from the germline V gene are SGHTA and FQGNSA. This chain's CDR3 is CASSLDWLAGNEQFF. The CDR3 DNA is TGTGCCAGCAGCTTAGATTGGCTAGCGGGTAACGAGCAGTTCTTC.